Given below is one TCR beta chain in context. The CDR3 consists of 14 residues. The data are from a study of T cells expressing NK-cell markers. TCRdb re-analyzed the 5' RACE reads; it lists each CDR3 protein once, without DNA. This repertoire includes about 260,000 distinct CDR3 sequences. This rearrangement joins TRBV12-3 or TRBV12-4 to TRBJ2-5; the TCRdb D gene call, TRBD1, has no DNA to confirm it. This TCR came from a woman between 18 and 70 years old in good health. Source material: blood T cells: a sorted CD56 or NKG2C T cell subset, CD4+ or CD8+ T cells, or bulk PBMC T cells (not recorded which). This CDR3 reads CASSPSPYQETQYF.